The 10 T cell receptor beta chains in this list originate from one sample, sequenced in a study of T-cell memory formation after mild COVID-19. TCRdb processed the 5' RACE reads anew with MiXCR; each CDR3 protein has one entry. The sample records roughly 600,000 distinct CDR3 sequences, around 17% being singletons. The sequencing sample was made of PBMCs or a T cell subset sorted from them (not recorded which). The origin of the receptors is an adult woman who had mild COVID-19 (a few samples of this study predate the infection). Cell type and time point are not known.

The V and J genes are TRBV3-1 and TRBJ2-7, with 7 bases aligning to TRBD2. This CDR3 region has 15 residues. The V and J ends lost 1 base and 1 base, in that order; junction bases with no gene match: 4. Germline CDR1 reads LGHDT; CDR2 reads YNNKEL (reference sequence). The chain's CDR3 is CASSQVGAGSYEQYF. CDR3 bases: TGTGCCAGCAGCCAAGTCGGAGCGGGGTCCTACGAGCAGTACTTC.

This clonotype was counted between two and nine times. The J gene is TRBJ2-3, the V gene TRBV5-4; a possible D gene is TRBD2 (6 bases). This CDR3 contains 16 residues. Germline V gene sequence: CDR1 SGHNT, CDR2 YYREEE (reference sequence). Trimming pared 4 bases from V and 1 base from J, leaving 16 bases between. CDR3 region: CASSVGGKGRTDTQYF. The CDR3 DNA sequence: TGTGCCAGCAGCGTTGGGGGGAAAGGACGCACAGATACGCAGTATTTT.

This clonotype was detected a few times. This chain uses TRBV9 with TRBJ1-6; 11 nucleotides line up with TRBD1. Trimming removed 4 bases from V and 6 bases from J; junction bases left unmatched: 6. Germline V gene data show CDR1 as SGDLS and CDR2 as YYNGEE. The CDR3 totals 16 residues. DNA of the CDR3: TGTGCCAGCAGCCCTCGGACAGGGGGCCTTAATTCACCCCTCCACTTT. It encodes CASSPRTGGLNSPLHF.

This clonotype has only a few counts. The chain uses TRBV7-9 and TRBJ1-1, with 9 bases aligning to TRBD1. The trim removed 7 bases at V and 6 bases at J, leaving 12 bases unmatched. This CDR3 contains 15 residues. CDR1 is SEHNR, CDR2 FQNEAQ, per germline (reference sequence). CDR3 DNA sequence: TGTGCCAGCAACAGCGGGAGCACAGGGGGCTCTGAAGCTTTCTTT. It encodes CASNSGSTGGSEAFF.

The chain joins TRBV5-8 to TRBJ2-3, with TRBD1 identical over 7 bases. The CDR3 sequence is 14 residues long. Trimming cost V 9 bases and J 4 bases; bases outside gene matches: 11. Germline-derived CDR1 and CDR2 are SGHTS and YDEGEE. For the CDR3, the DNA is TGTGCCACCACCTCGACAGGGCGGTCAGATACGCAGTATTTT. Its protein product is CATTSTGRSDTQYF. The whole variable domain, filled in from reference TRBV5-8 and TRBJ2-3, reads EAGVTQSPTHLIKTRGQQATLRCSPISGHTSVYWYQQALGLGLQFLLWYDEGEERNRGNFPPRFSGRQFPNYSSELNVNALELEDSALYLCATTSTGRSDTQYFGPGTRLTVL.

This clonotype was observed a handful of times. V and J are TRBV5-1 and TRBJ1-5; no clear D gene. The CDR3 extends over 14 amino acids. Trimming cost V 0 bases and J 5 bases, with 9 bases left between them. In germline, CDR1 is SGHRS, CDR2 YFSETQ. The CDR3 region has the DNA TGCGCCAGCAGCTTGGGGGGTGGGGATCAGCCCCAGCATTTT. Translation gives CASSLGGGDQPQHF. The full variable domain, with the rest looked up from reference TRBV5-1 and TRBJ1-5, is KAGVTQTPRYLIKTRGQQVTLSCSPISGHRSVSWYQQTPGQGLQFLFEYFSETQRNKGNFPGRFSGRQFSNSRSEMNVSTLELGDSALYLCASSLGGGDQPQHFGDGTRLSIL.

This clonotype was picked up a small number of times. The rearrangement uses TRBV6-5 and TRBJ1-1; D is unclear. This CDR3 is built from 15 residues. Germline-derived CDR1 and CDR2 are MNHEY and SVGAGI. With 8 bases removed from V and 0 bases from J, the gap between germline ends came to 16 bases. CDR3 nucleotide sequence: TGTGCCAGCGCGGCCTTTGAGCCCTTGAACACTGAAGCTTTCTTT. Protein sequence: CASAAFEPLNTEAFF.

This clonotype has more than one count but fewer than ten. V and J are TRBV5-1 and TRBJ2-7, with D possibly being TRBD1 or TRBD2 (5 bases each). Trimming shortened V by 0 bases and J by 4 bases, and 17 bases separated the two germline ends. The CDR3 consists of 16 residues. Germline V gives CDR1 SGHRS, CDR2 YFSETQ. CDR3 loop: CASSLAKRSREYEQYF. The CDR3 nucleotides are TGCGCCAGCAGCTTGGCTAAAAGGAGCAGGGAGTACGAGCAGTACTTC.

This clonotype appeared many times. This sequence joins TRBV12-3 or TRBV12-4 and TRBJ1-2; D not certain. V lost 1 base, J lost 4 bases, and 13 bases lay in between. The CDR3 extends over 15 amino acids. The CDR3 sequence: CASSLVDSGPYGYTF. The CDR3 nucleotides read TGTGCCAGCAGTTTAGTTGACTCAGGACCCTATGGCTACACCTTC.

V gene TRBV15 combines with J gene TRBJ2-7; D is ambiguous. Germline assignment: CDR1 LNHNV and CDR2 YYDKDF (reference sequence). Trimming removed 0 bases from V and 3 bases from J, with 6 bases in between. CDR3 size: 13 residues. This CDR3 reads CATSRDRVYEQYF. The CDR3 DNA reads as TGTGCCACCAGCAGAGATAGGGTCTACGAGCAGTACTTC.